This paragraph covers one T cell receptor (beta chain) sequence. As yet, its antigen is unknown. V lost 0 bases and J 3 bases, leaving 6 bases between the germline ends. From germline, CDR1 is SGHNT and CDR2 YYREEE (reference sequence). The CDR3 is 14 residues long. This sample was taken from a study of cytomegalovirus exposure and HLA in healthy donors. Vbeta (60) and Jbeta (13) primers were used in the PCR. The method was immunoSEQ multiplex PCR; TCRdb's version includes in-frame clones alone and lacks a portion of them. The repertoire holds fewer than 200,000 clones, with about 90% as singletons. Findings and caveats of the study: The authors reported that TCR beta sequences could predict HLA-A and HLA-B alleles. These predictions were accurate for most subjects in the first cohort. The study dropped some indistinguishable V segments, TRBV6-2 and TRBV6-3 among them.

The V call is TRBV5-4, the J call TRBJ2-2; no clear D. The receptor's source is a girl less than two years old in good health and CMV-seronegative. Sample: PBMCs. CDR3 nucleotide sequence: TGTGCCAGCAGCTTGGGTGCGGACACCGGGGAGCTGTTTTTT. It encodes CASSLGADTGELFF.